The rows below give T cell receptor beta chains drawn from one sample of a study of blood T cell repertoires in COVID-19. Sequenced by immunoSEQ multiplex PCR; TCRdb stores in-frame clones only, minus some. The sample consists of roughly 230,000 clones, roughly 84% of them appearing once. Sequenced sample: peripheral blood. The source is a man in his forties with acute or convalescent COVID-19. Both conserved end residues are part of each CDR3. Fields, in order: D gene, J gene, clone size, V gene, CDR3 DNA, CDR3 protein. The D gene is left open where the match is weak. Clone size is stated in some rows and not others, as once, few, many or a class when expanded.

TRBD1	TRBJ2-2	NA	TRBV5-1	TGCGCCAGCAGCGAGCGACAGGGGAACACCGGGGAGCTGTTTTTT	CASSERQGNTGELFF
TRBD2	TRBJ2-1	NA	TRBV6-6	TGTGCCAGCAGTCAACTCGGGGGACTAGCGGGAAGCGTTGAGCAGTTCTTC	CASSQLGGLAGSVEQFF
NA	TRBJ1-1	NA	TRBV19	TGTGCCAGCCGTATGGGGACAATAAACACTGAAGCTTTCTTT	CASRMGTINTEAFF
TRBD1	TRBJ2-1	NA	TRBV7-2	TGTGCCACCAACCCCCGGACAGGGAACGTTGAGCAGTTCTTC	CATNPRTGNVEQFF
TRBD1	TRBJ1-1	NA	TRBV5-4	TGTGCCAGCAGTATACGGGACAGCCTTGCCAATGAAGCTTTCTTT	CASSIRDSLANEAFF
TRBD1	TRBJ2-7	NA	TRBV7-9	TGTGCCAGCGGGACAGAACTGTACTACGAGCAGTACTTC	CASGTELYYEQYF
NA	TRBJ1-4	NA	TRBV28	TGTGCCAGCACTTTCACGGGGGGGGCTGAAAAACTGTTTTTT	CASTFTGGAEKLFF
NA	TRBJ2-2	NA	TRBV30	TGTGCCTGGGGGGGACAAGGCTCCGGGGAGCTGTTTTTT	CAWGGQGSGELFF
TRBD2	TRBJ2-1	NA	TRBV5-1	TGCGCCAGCAGCGCTACTAGCGGGAGCTATGAGCAGTTCTTC	CASSATSGSYEQFF
TRBD1	TRBJ2-7	NA	TRBV7-2	TGTGCCAGCAGCTTGGACAGGACCAACTACGAGCAGTACTTC	CASSLDRTNYEQYF
TRBD1	TRBJ1-2	NA	TRBV4-1	TGCGCCAGCAGTCCCCAGGGGGCGCTTGGCTACACCTTC	CASSPQGALGYTF
NA	TRBJ1-2	once	TRBV5-1	TGCGCCAGCAGCCCCCATGCGGAGGTTACTAACTATGGCTACACCTTC	CASSPHAEVTNYGYTF
NA	TRBJ1-1	NA	TRBV5-6	TGTGCCAGCAGCTTACCCAGGGCGAACACTGAAGCTTTCTTT	CASSLPRANTEAFF
NA	TRBJ2-7	NA	TRBV6-5	TGTGCCAGCAGAAGACGCACAGGGTCTTTCCACGAGCAGTACTTC	CASRRRTGSFHEQYF
NA	TRBJ1-1	NA	TRBV19	TGTGCCAGTAGTATTCCTATCGGCAGGCCTGCGAACACTGAAGCTTTCTTT	CASSIPIGRPANTEAFF
NA	TRBJ2-3	NA	TRBV11-2	TGTGCCAGCAGCTTGACTGATGAGGGGGAGAGCACAGATACGCAGTATTTT	CASSLTDEGESTDTQYF
TRBD2	TRBJ2-5	once	TRBV4-1	TGCGCCAGCAGCCAATTCCAGCGGGGCCAAGAGACCCAGTACTTC	CASSQFQRGQETQYF
NA	TRBJ1-1	NA	TRBV11-2	TGTGCCAGCAGCCTAGGACAGCCAACTGAAGCTTTCTTT	CASSLGQPTEAFF
NA	TRBJ2-2	once	TRBV7-6	TGTGCCAGCAGCCTGGACACCCTCGCGAACACCGGGGAGCTGTTTTTT	CASSLDTLANTGELFF
TRBD2	TRBJ2-5	NA	TRBV5-1	TGCGCCAGCAGCACCTTGGGACTAGCGGCTCGAGAGACCCAGTACTTC	CASSTLGLAARETQYF
NA	TRBJ2-3	few	TRBV9	TGTGCCAGCAGCCTCGTAGCAGATACGCAGTATTTT	CASSLVADTQYF
TRBD1	TRBJ1-4	NA	TRBV19	TGTGCCAGTAGCTTCCCGGGACAGGGCGAAAAACTGTTTTTT	CASSFPGQGEKLFF
NA	TRBJ1-1	NA	TRBV3-1/TRBV3-2	TGTGCCAGCAGCCAAGTGCGACGGGGAACTGAAGCTTTCTTT	CASSQVRRGTEAFF
NA	TRBJ2-5	few	TRBV12-3/TRBV12-4	TGTGCCAGCAGCAACTCCGGTAGGGGGACCCAGTACTTC	CASSNSGRGTQYF
TRBD2	TRBJ2-1	few	TRBV6-2/TRBV6-3	TGTGCCAGCAGTTACTCGGGGAGCGGGAGGACCGATGAGCAGTTCTTC	CASSYSGSGRTDEQFF
NA	TRBJ1-2	few	TRBV7-2	TGTGCCAGCGGTTTAAGAGCGGGTCAAATTGGCTACACCTTC	CASGLRAGQIGYTF
TRBD2	TRBJ2-2	NA	TRBV10-3	TGTGCCATCACCCGGGAGGGGGGCACCGGGGAGCTGTTTTTT	CAITREGGTGELFF
TRBD2	TRBJ2-3	NA	TRBV10-3	TGTGCCATCAGGGTAGCGGGAGAAACAGATACGCAGTATTTT	CAIRVAGETDTQYF
TRBD2	TRBJ2-1	NA	TRBV7-6	TGTGCCAGCAGCTTAGGGCAGCGGGAGATGGGCTATGAGCAGTTCTTC	CASSLGQREMGYEQFF
NA	TRBJ2-3	NA	TRBV11-2	TGTGCCAGCAGCTTAGCTACAGGGGGGGCGCGAGTGCAAGATACGCAGTATTTT	CASSLATGGARVQDTQYF
NA	TRBJ1-1	NA	TRBV14	TGTGCCAGCAGCCAAGAATTTACAAGGGAGGGGCCTGAAGCTTTCTTT	CASSQEFTREGPEAFF
NA	TRBJ1-1	NA	TRBV5-4	TGTGCCAGCAGCCTGGGACAAACGAACACTGAAGCTTTCTTT	CASSLGQTNTEAFF
NA	TRBJ1-1	NA	TRBV2	TGTGCCAGCAGTGACTCCTTGAACACTGAAGCTTTCTTT	CASSDSLNTEAFF
NA	TRBJ2-3	NA	TRBV3-1/TRBV3-2	TGTGCCAGCAGCCAAGATGAGACTTACACAGATACGCAGTATTTT	CASSQDETYTDTQYF
NA	TRBJ1-1	NA	TRBV11-1	TGTGCCAGCAGCCCCTCTGGTGGCCCTGAAGCTTTCTTT	CASSPSGGPEAFF
TRBD2	TRBJ2-1	few	TRBV12-5	TGTGCTAGTGGTTCGACTAGCGGAACTCTGCAGTTCTTC	CASGSTSGTLQFF